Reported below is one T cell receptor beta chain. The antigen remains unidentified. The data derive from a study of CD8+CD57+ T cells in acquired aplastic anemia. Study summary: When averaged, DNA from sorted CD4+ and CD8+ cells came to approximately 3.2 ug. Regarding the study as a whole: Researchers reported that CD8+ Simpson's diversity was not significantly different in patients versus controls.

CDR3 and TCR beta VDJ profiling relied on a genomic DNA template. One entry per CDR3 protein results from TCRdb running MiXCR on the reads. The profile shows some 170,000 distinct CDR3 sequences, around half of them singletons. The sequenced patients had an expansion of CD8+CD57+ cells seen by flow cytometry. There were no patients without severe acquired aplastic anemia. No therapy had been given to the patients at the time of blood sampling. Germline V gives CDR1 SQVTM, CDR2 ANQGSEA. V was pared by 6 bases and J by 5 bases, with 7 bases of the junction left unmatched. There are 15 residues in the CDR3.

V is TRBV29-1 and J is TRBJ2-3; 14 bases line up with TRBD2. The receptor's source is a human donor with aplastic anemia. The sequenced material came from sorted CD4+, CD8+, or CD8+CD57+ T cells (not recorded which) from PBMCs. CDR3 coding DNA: TGCAGCGTCGGGACTAGCGGGAGTGGAGGAGATACGCAGTATTTT. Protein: CSVGTSGSGGDTQYF.